This T cell receptor beta chain was captured in a study of CD8+ T cells in alopecia areata. Indicated treatment: oral pan-JAK inhibitor, 5-10 mg twice daily. Researchers took lesional scalp punch biopsies and peripheral blood from people who were alopecia areata patients. CDR3 size: 14 residues. V trimming: 6 bases; J trimming: 5 bases; junction bases outside the gene matches: 9. The germline gives CDR1 MDHEN, CDR2 SYDVKM. Following extraction, RNA underwent reverse transcription to cDNA, which served as the sequencing template. TCRdb's table, derived via immunoSEQ multiplex PCR, lists solely in-frame clones and lacks some. The repertoire holds some 80,000 clones, with around 60% as singletons.

This chain links TRBV28 with TRBJ2-7; 8 nucleotides line up with TRBD1. The clonotype originates from a human donor with alopecia areata. The material was CD8+ T cells sorted from blood, obtained at week 24, from a patient treated with tofacitinib. CDR3 bases: TGTGCCAGCAGCCACGACAGGGGTTGGGACGAGCAGTACTTC. Protein sequence: CASSHDRGWDEQYF.